These 27 T cell receptor beta chains were all obtained from the same sample, sequenced in a study of blood T cell repertoires in COVID-19. TCRdb's copy holds only in-frame clones and misses some; the assay was immunoSEQ multiplex PCR. The sample lists approximately 120,000 clones; around 81% were seen once. Specimen: peripheral blood. The receptors here all came from a human donor in a cohort sampled during active COVID-19.

This rearrangement joins TRBV7-9 to TRBJ1-1; D gene uncertain. The germline V gene encodes CDR1 SEHNR and CDR2 FQNEAQ (reference sequence). This CDR3 has 12 amino acids. The V end was cut by 1 base, the J end by 7 bases, with 7 bases between. The CDR3 protein is CASSLGSGEAFF. CDR3 bases: TGTGCCAGCAGCTTAGGGTCAGGTGAAGCTTTCTTT.

The chain recombines TRBV5-5 with TRBJ2-7, with 9 bases matching TRBD2. Germline CDR1 reads SGHKS; CDR2 reads YYEKEE (reference sequence). The CDR3 length is 14 residues. Germline trimming cut 3 bases from V and 4 bases from J; bases unmatched to any gene: 5. This CDR3 reads CASSSGGGVYEQYF. The CDR3 DNA is TGTGCCAGCAGCTCCGGCGGGGGGGTGTACGAGCAGTACTTC. Looking up the rest from reference TRBV5-5 and TRBJ2-7 gives the full variable domain: DAGVTQSPTHLIKTRGQQVTLRCSPISGHKSVSWYQQVLGQGPQFIFQYYEKEERGRGNFPDRFSARQFPNYSSELNVNALLLGDSALYLCASSSGGGVYEQYFGPGTRLTVT.

In DNA form, the CDR3 reads TGTGCCAGCTCCGGTTATGTCTCTTCTGGGGCCAACGTCCTGACTTTC. Translated, it gives CASSGYVSSGANVLTF. V and J are TRBV9 and TRBJ2-6; D remains unclear. V was clipped by 7 bases and J by 1 base, with 15 bases between them. The CDR3 consists of 16 residues. Germline lookup yields CDR1 SGDLS and CDR2 YYNGEE. The full variable domain, its missing parts supplied by reference TRBV9 and TRBJ2-6, is DSGVTQTPKHLITATGQRVTLRCSPRSGDLSVYWYQQSLDQGLQFLIQYYNGEERAKGNILERFSAQQFPDLHSELNLSSLELGDSALYFCASSGYVSSGANVLTFGAGSRLTVL.

The V gene is TRBV6-1, the J gene TRBJ2-4; a weak D match, TRBD1 (5 bases). The CDR3 contains 17 residues. V lost 3 bases and J 0 bases, leaving 15 bases between the germline ends. Per the germline V gene, CDR1 is MNHNS and CDR2 is SASEGT. CDR3: CASSERPGFLAKNIQYF. The CDR3 DNA reads TGTGCCAGCAGTGAGCGACCAGGGTTCCTAGCCAAAAACATTCAGTACTTC.

V usage is TRBV7-9 and J usage is TRBJ1-1, with TRBD1 matching over 7 bases. V shed 2 bases, J shed 1 base, and the junction held 7 bases outside the gene matches. CDR3 size: 16 residues. The germline gives CDR1 SEHNR, CDR2 FQNEAQ (reference sequence). The CDR3 DNA is TGTGCCAGCAGCTTACAGGGACAGACTCCGAACACTGAAGCTTTCTTT. Translation: CASSLQGQTPNTEAFF. Supplemented by reference TRBV7-9 and TRBJ1-1, the full variable domain reads DTGVSQNPRHKITKRGQNVTFRCDPISEHNRLYWYRQTLGQGPEFLTYFQNEAQLEKSRLLSDRFSAERPKGSFSTLEIQRTEQGDSAMYLCASSLQGQTPNTEAFFGQGTRLTVV.

The chain carries TRBV30 and TRBJ2-7, with TRBD1 matching over 7 bases. Per germline, CDR1 GTSNPN and CDR2 SVGIG (reference sequence). The CDR3 is made up of 13 amino acids. With 5 bases clipped from V and 4 bases from J, the junction kept 8 bases outside the gene matches. As DNA, the CDR3 is TGTGCCTGGGACACAGGGGTAGGATACGAGCAGTACTTC. Translation: CAWDTGVGYEQYF.

The genes are TRBV11-2 and TRBJ2-7; a weak D match, TRBD2 (7 bases). This CDR3 has 16 residues. Germline V CDR1 and CDR2: SGHAT, FQNNGV. V lost 2 bases and J 4 bases, leaving 18 bases between the germline ends. The CDR3 loop is CASSLYLAGARYEQYF. As DNA, the CDR3 is TGTGCCAGCAGCTTATATCTCGCGGGGGCGAGGTACGAGCAGTACTTC.

The V call is TRBV6-2 or TRBV6-3, the J call TRBJ2-7, with 10 bases aligning to TRBD1. There are 16 residues in the CDR3. With V trimmed by 5 bases and J by 3 bases, 10 bases remained unmatched. The V gene's germline CDR1 is MNHEY and CDR2 SVGEGT. The CDR3 nucleotides read TGTGCCAGCAGTCATCCCGGGACAGGGGACCTCTACGAGCAGTACTTC. Protein: CASSHPGTGDLYEQYF.

This clone turned up a few times. The V call is TRBV30, the J call TRBJ2-2, with 8 bases that match TRBD2. Germline CDR1 GTSNPN, CDR2 SVGIG (reference sequence). This CDR3 has 15 residues. Trimming took 0 bases from V and 6 from J; bases not matched to a gene: 6. CDR3 sequence (DNA): TGTGCCTGGAGTGTGGGACTAGGGCCGGCCGGGGAGCTGTTTTTT. Protein product: CAWSVGLGPAGELFF.

CDR3 sequence: CASSAQTYEQYF. The CDR3 bases are TGCGCCAGCAGCGCCCAAACTTACGAGCAGTACTTC. The rearrangement joins TRBV5-1 to TRBJ2-7; no reliable D call. Looked up from germline, CDR1 is SGHRS and CDR2 is YFSETQ. The CDR3 loop spans 12 amino acids. The ends were cut back, 4 bases at V and 4 bases at J, with 9 bases in the middle.

The rearrangement links TRBV5-5 to TRBJ1-1; 10 bases align to TRBD1. After removal of 2 bases from V and 3 bases from J, the junction contained 4 bases not matched to a gene. There are 15 residues in the CDR3. Looked up from germline, CDR1 is SGHKS and CDR2 is YYEKEE (reference sequence). The CDR3: CASSFLDRGDTEAFF. DNA of the CDR3: TGTGCCAGCAGCTTCCTGGACAGGGGGGACACTGAAGCTTTCTTT.

CDR3 residues: CAWTPAGSEQYF. CDR3 nucleotides: TGTGCCTGGACCCCAGCAGGGTCCGAGCAGTACTTC. The chain employs TRBV30 and TRBJ2-7; D might be TRBD1 (5 bases). The germline V gene encodes CDR1 GTSNPN and CDR2 SVGIG (reference sequence). This CDR3 contains 12 residues. V lost 4 bases and J lost 6, with 13 bases in between.

This rearrangement joins TRBV7-6 to TRBJ2-1; no clear D. Trimming shortened V by 4 bases and J by 7 bases, and 20 bases separated the two germline ends. This CDR3 is 16 amino acids long. Germline V gene data show CDR1 as SGHVS and CDR2 as FNYEAQ. DNA of the CDR3: TGTGCCAGCAGCTCCCCCAGTCTCCCCACCAGTAATGAGCAGTTCTTC. Its protein product is CASSSPSLPTSNEQFF. Full variable domain (outside the CDR3, taken from reference TRBV7-6 and TRBJ2-1): GAGVSQSPRYKVTKRGQDVALRCDPISGHVSLYWYRQALGQGPEFLTYFNYEAQQDKSGLPNDRFSAERPEGSISTLTIQRTEQRDSAMYRCASSSPSLPTSNEQFFGPGTRLTVL.

This clone appeared once. The chain combines TRBV5-1 with TRBJ2-1, with D possibly TRBD1 on 5 matching bases. Germline loops: CDR1 SGHRS, CDR2 YFSETQ. The CDR3 runs to 15 residues. The ends were cut back, 0 bases at V and 8 bases at J, with 15 bases in the middle. In DNA form, the CDR3 reads TGCGCCAGCAGCTTGGCCGGCGGCAGGGCCTATGAGCAGTTCTTC. Encoded protein: CASSLAGGRAYEQFF.

The table lists this clone with a few counts. V and J are TRBV19 and TRBJ2-5, with a possible D match to TRBD2 (7 bases). This CDR3 is built from 15 residues. Trimming stripped 6 bases from V and 3 bases from J, with 17 bases between. CDR1 and CDR2 (germline): LNHDA, SQIVND (reference sequence). The CDR3 region has the DNA TGTGCCAGTAGCATTTTAGGAGGGGGGGAAGAGACCCAGTACTTC. It translates to CASSILGGGEETQYF.

Here the CDR3 reads CASSLRLAGSYEQYF. The CDR3 nucleotides are TGTGCCAGCAGCTTAAGACTAGCGGGATCCTACGAGCAGTACTTC. The chain carries TRBV11-1 and TRBJ2-7, with TRBD2 identical over 11 bases. Trimming removed 2 bases from V and 1 base from J; junction bases left unmatched: 1. Per germline, CDR1 SGHAT and CDR2 FQDESV (reference sequence). CDR3 length: 15 residues.

The chain has TRBV30 and TRBJ2-3, with 9 bases lining up with TRBD1. This CDR3 contains 17 residues. Germline V gives CDR1 GTSNPN, CDR2 SVGIG (reference sequence). The V segment lost 0 bases and the J segment 3 bases; nucleotides outside the gene matches: 10. DNA for the CDR3: TGTGCCTGGAGTGTACTCGGGACAGGGCTCCGAACAGATACGCAGTATTTT. The encoded protein is CAWSVLGTGLRTDTQYF.

The chain recombines TRBV2 with TRBJ1-5; D not certain. V was clipped by 6 bases and J by 0 bases, with 9 bases between them. This CDR3 comprises 14 residues. Germline V gene lookup returns CDR1 SNHLY and CDR2 FYNNEI. CDR3 nucleotides: TGTGCCAGCAGCCAGGATTATAGCAATCAGCCCCAGCATTTT. Protein sequence: CASSQDYSNQPQHF.

The chain combines TRBV2 with TRBJ1-1; tentative D call: TRBD1 (5 bases). Germline V gene lookup returns CDR1 SNHLY and CDR2 FYNNEI. CDR3 size: 12 residues. V lost 4 bases and J lost 7, with 10 bases in between. The CDR3 DNA reads TGTGCCAGCAGTGTCGGGGGGAATGAAGCTTTCTTT. Translating it yields CASSVGGNEAFF.

The rearrangement joins TRBV15 to TRBJ1-5, with TRBD1 as a possible D gene (6 bases). This CDR3 is 14 amino acids long. V was pared by 3 bases and J by 1 base, with 7 bases between. Germline V CDR1 and CDR2: LNHNV, YYDKDF (reference sequence). The chain's CDR3 is CATSSQGSNQPQHF. The DNA for the CDR3 is TGTGCCACCAGCAGCCAGGGGAGCAATCAGCCCCAGCATTTT. Looking up the rest from reference TRBV15 and TRBJ1-5 gives the full variable domain: DAMVIQNPRYQVTQFGKPVTLSCSQTLNHNVMYWYQQKSSQAPKLLFHYYDKDFNNEADTPDNFQSRRPNTSFCFLDIRSPGLGDTAMYLCATSSQGSNQPQHFGDGTRLSIL.

V and J are TRBV27 and TRBJ1-2; a possible D gene is TRBD1 (5 bases). Trimming left V 3 bases short and J 3 bases short, with 11 bases between. Germline V gene sequence: CDR1 MNHEY, CDR2 SMNVEV (reference sequence). The CDR3 has 14 residues. The CDR3 DNA follows: TGTGCCAGCAGTTTGGGTGGGGCCGACTATGGCTACACCTTC. Its protein product is CASSLGGADYGYTF.

The chain couples TRBV18 to TRBJ1-1; the D gene is possibly TRBD1 (5 bases). CDR1 and CDR2 (germline): KGHSH, LQKENI. V dropped 1 base and J dropped 7 bases, with 7 bases sitting between them. The CDR3 extends over 12 amino acids. The CDR3, as DNA: TGTGCCAGCTCACCACGGGGGGGTGAAGCTTTCTTT. Encoded protein: CASSPRGGEAFF.

The chain has TRBV7-2 and TRBJ1-4; 12 bases are shared with TRBD1. The CDR3 covers 16 residues. J was trimmed by 6 bases and V by 2 bases; bases with no gene match: 4. Germline values: CDR1 SGHTA, CDR2 FQGNSA. CDR3 coding DNA: TGTGCCAGCAGCTTATCGGGGACAGGGGGCTATGAAAAACTGTTTTTT. It yields the protein CASSLSGTGGYEKLFF.

The gene calls are TRBV10-3 and TRBJ2-5; TRBD2 is a possible D gene (5 bases). This CDR3 is built from 14 residues. Germline CDR1 reads ENHRY; CDR2 reads SYGVKD. The V gene lost 0 bases and the J gene lost 7 bases, with 12 bases spanning the gap. The CDR3 DNA is TGTGCCATCAGTGAGTCGAGCGGCCATCGGACCCAGTACTTC. Residues: CAISESSGHRTQYF.

The rearrangement uses TRBV30 and TRBJ1-1; 9 bases align to TRBD1. The V and J ends lost 4 bases and 4 bases, in that order; junction bases with no gene match: 4. The CDR3 totals 13 residues. Germline V gene lookup returns CDR1 GTSNPN and CDR2 SVGIG (reference sequence). The CDR3 bases are TGTGCCTGGAATGACAGGGGGAGCACTGAAGCTTTCTTT. Its translation: CAWNDRGSTEAFF.

The chain carries TRBV7-9 and TRBJ1-5; possible D gene TRBD1, 5 bases. This CDR3 region has 14 residues. V lost 4 bases and J lost 6, with 13 bases in between. CDR1 SEHNR and CDR2 FQNEAQ come from the germline V gene (reference sequence). The DNA for the CDR3 is TGTGCCAGCAGCTATACAGGAATAGGTCAGCCCCAGCATTTT. As protein: CASSYTGIGQPQHF. Full variable domain (outside the CDR3, taken from reference TRBV7-9 and TRBJ1-5): DTGVSQNPRHKITKRGQNVTFRCDPISEHNRLYWYRQTLGQGPEFLTYFQNEAQLEKSRLLSDRFSAERPKGSFSTLEIQRTEQGDSAMYLCASSYTGIGQPQHFGDGTRLSIL.

The chain combines TRBV28 with TRBJ1-1, with D maybe TRBD1 (6 bases). V was pared by 4 bases and J by 2 bases, with 11 bases between. The CDR3 covers 14 residues. Germline V gives CDR1 MDHEN, CDR2 SYDVKM. Written as DNA, the CDR3 is TGTGCCAGCAGTTCGACGGGACACAACACTGAAGCTTTCTTT. Residues: CASSSTGHNTEAFF.